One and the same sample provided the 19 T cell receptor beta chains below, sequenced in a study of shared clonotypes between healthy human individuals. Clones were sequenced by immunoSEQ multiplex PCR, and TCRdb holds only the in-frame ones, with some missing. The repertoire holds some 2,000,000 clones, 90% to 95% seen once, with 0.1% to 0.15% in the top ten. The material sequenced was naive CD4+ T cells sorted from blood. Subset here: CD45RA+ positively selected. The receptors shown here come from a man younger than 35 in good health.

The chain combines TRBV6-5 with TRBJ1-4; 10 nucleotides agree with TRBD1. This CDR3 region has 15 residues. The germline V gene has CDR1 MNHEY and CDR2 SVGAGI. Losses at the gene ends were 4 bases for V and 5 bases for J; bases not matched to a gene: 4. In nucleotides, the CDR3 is TGTGCCAGCAGTTGGACAGGGGGTGAGAATGAAAAACTGTTTTTT. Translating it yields CASSWTGGENEKLFF.

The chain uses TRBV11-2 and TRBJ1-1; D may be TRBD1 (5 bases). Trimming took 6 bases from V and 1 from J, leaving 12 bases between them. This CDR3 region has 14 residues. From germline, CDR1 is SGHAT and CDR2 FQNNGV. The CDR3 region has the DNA TGTGCCAGCAGAAGGGGAGCGGGGAACACTGAAGCTTTCTTT. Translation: CASRRGAGNTEAFF.

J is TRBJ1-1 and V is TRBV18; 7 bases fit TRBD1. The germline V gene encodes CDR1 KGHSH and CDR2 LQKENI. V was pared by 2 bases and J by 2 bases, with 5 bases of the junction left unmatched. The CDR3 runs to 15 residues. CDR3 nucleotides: TGTGCCAGCTCACCATTCGGACAGGAAAACACTGAAGCTTTCTTT. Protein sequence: CASSPFGQENTEAFF.

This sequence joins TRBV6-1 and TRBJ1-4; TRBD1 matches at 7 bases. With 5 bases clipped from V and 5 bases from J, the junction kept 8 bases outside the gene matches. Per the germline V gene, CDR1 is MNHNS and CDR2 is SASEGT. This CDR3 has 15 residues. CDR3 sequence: CASSRRTGRNEKLFF. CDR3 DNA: TGTGCCAGCAGTCGAAGGACAGGTAGAAATGAAAAACTGTTTTTT.

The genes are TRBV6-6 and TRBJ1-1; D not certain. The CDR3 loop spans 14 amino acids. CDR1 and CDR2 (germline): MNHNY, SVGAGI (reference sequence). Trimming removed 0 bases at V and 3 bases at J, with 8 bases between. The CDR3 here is CASSYSWGDTEAFF. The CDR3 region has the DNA TGTGCCAGCAGTTACTCTTGGGGTGACACTGAAGCTTTCTTT.

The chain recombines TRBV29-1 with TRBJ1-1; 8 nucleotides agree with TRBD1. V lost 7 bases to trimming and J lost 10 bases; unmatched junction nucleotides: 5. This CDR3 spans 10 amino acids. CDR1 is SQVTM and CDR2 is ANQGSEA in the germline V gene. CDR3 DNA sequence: TGCAGCGGCGCCACAGGGGGAGCTTTCTTT. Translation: CSGATGGAFF.

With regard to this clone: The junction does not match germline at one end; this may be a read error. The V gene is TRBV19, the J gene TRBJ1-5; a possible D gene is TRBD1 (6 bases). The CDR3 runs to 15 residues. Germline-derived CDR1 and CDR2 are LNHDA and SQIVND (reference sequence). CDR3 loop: CASSLEQGRHQPQHF. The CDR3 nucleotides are TGTGCCAGTAGTCTAGAACAGGGAAGGCATCAGCCCCAGCATTTT.

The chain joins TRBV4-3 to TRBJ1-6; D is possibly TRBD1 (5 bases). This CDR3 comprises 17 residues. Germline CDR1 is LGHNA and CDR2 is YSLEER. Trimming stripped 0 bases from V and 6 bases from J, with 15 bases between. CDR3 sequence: CASSQEFRGLFNSPLHF. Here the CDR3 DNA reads TGCGCCAGCAGCCAAGAATTTAGGGGCCTCTTTAATTCACCCCTCCACTTT.

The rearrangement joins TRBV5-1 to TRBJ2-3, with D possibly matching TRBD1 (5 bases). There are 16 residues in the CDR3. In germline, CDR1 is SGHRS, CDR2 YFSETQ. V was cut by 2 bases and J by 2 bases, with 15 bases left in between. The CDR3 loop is CASSLRAGSTTDTQYF. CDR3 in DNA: TGCGCCAGCAGCTTAAGGGCAGGGTCTACCACAGATACGCAGTATTTT. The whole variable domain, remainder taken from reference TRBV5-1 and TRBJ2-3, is KAGVTQTPRYLIKTRGQQVTLSCSPISGHRSVSWYQQTPGQGLQFLFEYFSETQRNKGNFPGRFSGRQFSNSRSEMNVSTLELGDSALYLCASSLRAGSTTDTQYFGPGTRLTVL.

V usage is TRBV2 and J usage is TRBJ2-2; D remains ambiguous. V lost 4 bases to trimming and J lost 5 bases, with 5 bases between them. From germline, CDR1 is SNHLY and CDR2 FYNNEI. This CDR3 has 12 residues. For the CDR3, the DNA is TGTGCCAGCAGTGGCCGAACCGGGGAGCTGTTTTTT. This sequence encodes CASSGRTGELFF.

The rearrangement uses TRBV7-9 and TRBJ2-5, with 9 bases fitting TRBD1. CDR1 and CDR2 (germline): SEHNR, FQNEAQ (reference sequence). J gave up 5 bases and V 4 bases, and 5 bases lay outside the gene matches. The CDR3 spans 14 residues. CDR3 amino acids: CASSSTGGGETQYF. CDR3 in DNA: TGTGCCAGCAGCTCCACAGGGGGCGGTGAGACCCAGTACTTC.

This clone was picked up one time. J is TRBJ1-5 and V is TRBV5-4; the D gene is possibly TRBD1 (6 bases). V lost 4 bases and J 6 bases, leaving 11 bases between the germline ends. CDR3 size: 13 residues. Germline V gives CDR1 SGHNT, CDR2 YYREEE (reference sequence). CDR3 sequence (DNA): TGTGCCAGCAGCGAGGGGGTCTTTCAGCCCCAGCATTTT. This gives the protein CASSEGVFQPQHF.

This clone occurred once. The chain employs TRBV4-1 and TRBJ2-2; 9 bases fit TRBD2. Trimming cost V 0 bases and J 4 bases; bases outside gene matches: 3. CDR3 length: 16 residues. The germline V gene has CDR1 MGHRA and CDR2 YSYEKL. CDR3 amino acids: CASSQDRGRGTGELFF. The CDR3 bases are TGCGCCAGCAGCCAAGACCGCGGGAGGGGCACCGGGGAGCTGTTTTTT.

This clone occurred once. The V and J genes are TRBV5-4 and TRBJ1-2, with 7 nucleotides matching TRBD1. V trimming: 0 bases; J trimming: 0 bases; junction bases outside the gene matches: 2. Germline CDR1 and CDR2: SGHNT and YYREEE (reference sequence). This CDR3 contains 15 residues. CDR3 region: CASSLGDRSNYGYTF. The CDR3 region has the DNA TGTGCCAGCAGCTTGGGGGACAGATCTAACTATGGCTACACCTTC.

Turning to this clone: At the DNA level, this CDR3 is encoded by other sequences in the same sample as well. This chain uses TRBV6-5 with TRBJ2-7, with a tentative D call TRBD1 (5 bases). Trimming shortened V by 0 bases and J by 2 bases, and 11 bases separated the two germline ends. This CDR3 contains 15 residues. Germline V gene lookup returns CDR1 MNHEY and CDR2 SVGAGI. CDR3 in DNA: TGTGCCAGCAGTTACTCGGGGCAGGGAACCTACGAGCAGTACTTC. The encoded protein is CASSYSGQGTYEQYF.

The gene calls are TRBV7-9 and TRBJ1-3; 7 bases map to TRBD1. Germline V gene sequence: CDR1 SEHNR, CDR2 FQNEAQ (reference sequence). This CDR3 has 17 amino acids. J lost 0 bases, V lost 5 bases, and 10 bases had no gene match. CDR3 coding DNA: TGTGCCAGCAGCCCAGGGGGGACAGATTCCTCTGGAAACACCATATATTTT. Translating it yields CASSPGGTDSSGNTIYF.

The CDR3 region is CASSRGFEQYF. CDR3 sequence (DNA): TGTGCCAGCAGCCGGGGATTCGAGCAGTACTTC. J is TRBJ2-7 and V is TRBV7-9; D might be TRBD2 (5 bases). In germline, CDR1 is SEHNR, CDR2 FQNEAQ (reference sequence). V was cut by 5 bases and J by 6 bases, with 8 bases left in between. The CDR3 length is 11 residues.

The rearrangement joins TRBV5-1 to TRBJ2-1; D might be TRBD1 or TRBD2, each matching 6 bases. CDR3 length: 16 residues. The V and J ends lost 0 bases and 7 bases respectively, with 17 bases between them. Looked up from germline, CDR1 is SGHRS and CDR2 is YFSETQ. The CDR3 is CASSLAGGAGLNEQFF. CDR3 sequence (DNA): TGCGCCAGCAGCTTGGCCGGGGGCGCAGGATTGAATGAGCAGTTCTTC.

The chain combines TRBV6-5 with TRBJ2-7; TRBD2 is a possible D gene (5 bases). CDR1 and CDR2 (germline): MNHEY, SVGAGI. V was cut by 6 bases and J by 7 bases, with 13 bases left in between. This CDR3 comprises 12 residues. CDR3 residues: CASSLESGEQYF. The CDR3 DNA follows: TGTGCCAGCAGCCTGGAGTCGGGAGAGCAGTACTTC.